The rows below give T cell receptor beta chains drawn from one sample of a study of T cell responses to AZD1222 COVID-19 vaccine. Libraries were prepared by immunoSEQ multiplex PCR; TCRdb keeps only in-frame clonotypes and omits some of them. This sample has some 170,000 clones, with roughly 91% found just once. Sequenced here: peripheral blood, sampled on day 0 of AZD1222 vaccination. These receptor sequences come from an adult in good health. Both conserved end residues are part of each CDR3. The D gene is left open where the match is weak. Clone size is stated in some rows and not others, as once, few, many or a class when expanded.

abundance: -
v_gene: TRBV5-1
j_gene: TRBJ1-1
d_gene: -
CDR3nt: TGCGCCAGCAGGTTGAATGCTGAAGCTTTCTTT
CDR3aa: CASRLNAEAFF

abundance: few
v_gene: TRBV28
j_gene: TRBJ1-2
d_gene: -
CDR3nt: TGTGCCAGCAGTGCCGTCGACGGGTATGGCTACACCTTC
CDR3aa: CASSAVDGYGYTF

abundance: few
v_gene: TRBV2
j_gene: TRBJ1-1
d_gene: -
CDR3nt: TGTGCCAGCGCACAGGGAAGGGGGAACACTGAAGCTTTCTTT
CDR3aa: CASAQGRGNTEAFF

abundance: -
v_gene: TRBV18
j_gene: TRBJ1-6
d_gene: TRBD1
CDR3nt: TGTGCCAGCTCACCCGGGGGGAGACAGGGAGGTGTTTCACCCCTCCACTTT
CDR3aa: CASSPGGRQGGVSPLHF

abundance: -
v_gene: TRBV6-1
j_gene: TRBJ2-1
d_gene: -
CDR3nt: TGTGCCAGCAGTGAAGCGTACGTTTCTCTCTTC
CDR3aa: CASSEAYVSLF

abundance: -
v_gene: TRBV5-1
j_gene: TRBJ2-7
d_gene: TRBD1
CDR3nt: TGCGCCAGCAGCTTCACAGGGGTCGAGCAGTACTTC
CDR3aa: CASSFTGVEQYF

abundance: -
v_gene: TRBV25-1
j_gene: TRBJ2-1
d_gene: TRBD2
CDR3nt: TGTGCCAGCAGCGGGAAGCGGGGTTCCTACAATGAGCAGTTCTTC
CDR3aa: CASSGKRGSYNEQFF

abundance: -
v_gene: TRBV19
j_gene: TRBJ1-6
d_gene: -
CDR3nt: TGTGCCAGTAGTATGAGCCCAGGGAATTCACCCCTCCACTTT
CDR3aa: CASSMSPGNSPLHF

abundance: -
v_gene: TRBV6-4
j_gene: TRBJ1-5
d_gene: TRBD1
CDR3nt: TGTGCCAACCCATTCTCAGCCCGGGACAGGGGGCCGGTTGGCAATCAGCCCCAGCATTTT
CDR3aa: CANPFSARDRGPVGNQPQHF

abundance: -
v_gene: TRBV4-1
j_gene: TRBJ2-7
d_gene: -
CDR3nt: TGCGCCAGCAGCCAACTTGGCGGGAACTCCTACGAGCAGTACTTC
CDR3aa: CASSQLGGNSYEQYF

abundance: -
v_gene: TRBV5-1
j_gene: TRBJ2-1
d_gene: -
CDR3nt: TGCGCCAGCAGCTATGGACTAAGCGGTTCACTCAATGAGCAGTTCTTC
CDR3aa: CASSYGLSGSLNEQFF

abundance: -
v_gene: TRBV10-3
j_gene: TRBJ2-1
d_gene: -
CDR3nt: TGTGCCATCATGGGCGGGGCAGCCTACAATGAGCAGTTCTTC
CDR3aa: CAIMGGAAYNEQFF

abundance: few
v_gene: TRBV28
j_gene: TRBJ2-7
d_gene: -
CDR3nt: TGTGCCAGCAGTACCTCTGGCGGTAACTCCTACGAGCAGTACTTC
CDR3aa: CASSTSGGNSYEQYF

abundance: -
v_gene: TRBV5-4
j_gene: TRBJ1-6
d_gene: -
CDR3nt: TGTGCCAGCAGCTTGAACTTCAGTCCTAATTCACCCCTCCACTTT
CDR3aa: CASSLNFSPNSPLHF

abundance: once
v_gene: TRBV7-8
j_gene: TRBJ1-5
d_gene: -
CDR3nt: TGTGCCAGCAGCTTAGCCCCGGCGGGGATGGGGGTAGGCAATCAGCCCCAGCATTTT
CDR3aa: CASSLAPAGMGVGNQPQHF

abundance: -
v_gene: TRBV5-1
j_gene: TRBJ2-5
d_gene: -
CDR3nt: TGCGCCAGCAGCTTGGATCCGGGGGAGACCCAGTACTTC
CDR3aa: CASSLDPGETQYF

abundance: -
v_gene: TRBV7-3
j_gene: TRBJ2-2
d_gene: -
CDR3nt: TGTGCCAGCAGCTTGCGGACAGCGAACACCGGGGAGCTGTTTTTT
CDR3aa: CASSLRTANTGELFF

abundance: -
v_gene: TRBV4-2
j_gene: TRBJ1-1
d_gene: -
CDR3nt: TGTGCCAGCAGCCAAGATCCTCAGGGGACGAACACTGAAGCTTTCTTT
CDR3aa: CASSQDPQGTNTEAFF

abundance: -
v_gene: TRBV7-9
j_gene: TRBJ2-3
d_gene: -
CDR3nt: TGTGCCAGCAGCTTTAAGGGGTTCACAGATACGCAGTATTTT
CDR3aa: CASSFKGFTDTQYF

abundance: once
v_gene: TRBV2
j_gene: TRBJ1-2
d_gene: -
CDR3nt: TGTGCCAGCATTTATCCAGACAACTATGGCTACACCTTC
CDR3aa: CASIYPDNYGYTF

abundance: -
v_gene: TRBV29-1
j_gene: TRBJ2-2
d_gene: TRBD2
CDR3nt: TGCAGCGGGCGAGCGGGAGGGCCAAGGACCGGGGAGCTGTTTTTT
CDR3aa: CSGRAGGPRTGELFF

abundance: -
v_gene: TRBV28
j_gene: TRBJ1-2
d_gene: -
CDR3nt: TGTGCCAGCAGTTTATCCACCCCAGGAGGCTACACCTTC
CDR3aa: CASSLSTPGGYTF

abundance: -
v_gene: TRBV18
j_gene: TRBJ1-2
d_gene: -
CDR3nt: TGTGCCAGCTCACCTTCAGCGGGCAGGTCTAACTATGGCTACACCTTC
CDR3aa: CASSPSAGRSNYGYTF

abundance: -
v_gene: TRBV11-2
j_gene: TRBJ2-5
d_gene: TRBD1
CDR3nt: TGTGCCAGCAGCCCAGGGGACAGGGGGCGAGAGACCCAGTACTTC
CDR3aa: CASSPGDRGRETQYF

abundance: -
v_gene: TRBV6-1
j_gene: TRBJ1-6
d_gene: -
CDR3nt: TGTGCCAGCAGAGAAGGGAATGCAGGGTTACCCCTCCACTTT
CDR3aa: CASREGNAGLPLHF

abundance: few
v_gene: TRBV24-1
j_gene: TRBJ1-2
d_gene: -
CDR3nt: TGTGCCACCAGTGATACTAACTATGGCTACACCTTC
CDR3aa: CATSDTNYGYTF

abundance: -
v_gene: TRBV11-2
j_gene: TRBJ1-5
d_gene: -
CDR3nt: TGTGCCAGCAGCTTAGGGGGGTCCCGGAGTAATCAGCCCCAGCATTTT
CDR3aa: CASSLGGSRSNQPQHF

abundance: -
v_gene: TRBV30
j_gene: TRBJ1-4
d_gene: TRBD1
CDR3nt: TGTGCCTGGAGTGACCCCGAGAGACAGGGGGGAAAACTGTTTTTT
CDR3aa: CAWSDPERQGGKLFF

abundance: -
v_gene: TRBV27
j_gene: TRBJ2-1
d_gene: -
CDR3nt: TGTGCCAGCAGTGGACACAATGAGCAGTTCTTC
CDR3aa: CASSGHNEQFF

abundance: -
v_gene: TRBV6-6
j_gene: TRBJ1-3
d_gene: TRBD1
CDR3nt: TGTGCCAGCAGTCCACGGACAGGGGGCTTTGCTGGAAACACCATATATTTT
CDR3aa: CASSPRTGGFAGNTIYF

abundance: -
v_gene: TRBV12-3/TRBV12-4
j_gene: TRBJ2-7
d_gene: TRBD1
CDR3nt: TGTGCCAGCCAGGGGGTAGGCGAGCAGTACTTC
CDR3aa: CASQGVGEQYF

abundance: -
v_gene: TRBV3-1/TRBV3-2
j_gene: TRBJ2-1
d_gene: TRBD2
CDR3nt: TGTGCCAGCAGACCCGGGACTAGCAGTAGTGAGCAGTTCTTC
CDR3aa: CASRPGTSSSEQFF

abundance: -
v_gene: TRBV5-8
j_gene: TRBJ2-4
d_gene: -
CDR3nt: TGTGCCAGCAGCTCCCGGACAGCTTTAGCCAAAAACATTCAGTACTTC
CDR3aa: CASSSRTALAKNIQYF

abundance: -
v_gene: TRBV6-2/TRBV6-3
j_gene: TRBJ1-6
d_gene: -
CDR3nt: TGTGCCAGCAGCGACCTGGGTTCGAGGACGGCACCTAGGTCACCCCTCCACTTT
CDR3aa: CASSDLGSRTAPRSPLHF

abundance: -
v_gene: TRBV5-4
j_gene: TRBJ1-6
d_gene: -
CDR3nt: TGTGCCAGCAGCTTGGAAAGGGGGTTTTCACCCCTCCACTTT
CDR3aa: CASSLERGFSPLHF

abundance: few
v_gene: TRBV24-1
j_gene: TRBJ1-2
d_gene: TRBD1
CDR3nt: TGTGCCACCAGTGATTTGCTCAGGGGGGAATACACCTTC
CDR3aa: CATSDLLRGEYTF

abundance: -
v_gene: TRBV5-1
j_gene: TRBJ2-2
d_gene: -
CDR3nt: TGCGCCAGCAGCTTGCGGGGGCTGGGTACCGGGGAGCTGTTTTTT
CDR3aa: CASSLRGLGTGELFF

abundance: -
v_gene: TRBV6-5
j_gene: TRBJ1-1
d_gene: -
CDR3nt: TGTGCCAGCAGTTACGGGGCAGGACTGAACACTGAAGCTTTCTTT
CDR3aa: CASSYGAGLNTEAFF

abundance: -
v_gene: TRBV11-1
j_gene: TRBJ1-2
d_gene: -
CDR3nt: TGTGCCAGCAGCTTCAGGTCGAATACGGTGGATGGCTACACCTTC
CDR3aa: CASSFRSNTVDGYTF

abundance: -
v_gene: TRBV7-6
j_gene: TRBJ2-1
d_gene: -
CDR3nt: TGTGCCAGCAGCTCAGGGTTTACGGGAGCTATGGTTCTTAATGAGCAGTTCTTC
CDR3aa: CASSSGFTGAMVLNEQFF

abundance: -
v_gene: TRBV19
j_gene: TRBJ1-5
d_gene: -
CDR3nt: TGTGCCAGTTATGTACCTGGTCAGCCCCAGCATTTT
CDR3aa: CASYVPGQPQHF

abundance: -
v_gene: TRBV30
j_gene: TRBJ1-3
d_gene: -
CDR3nt: TGTGCCTGGAGTGTTAGGGGATCGGGAGACACCATATATTTT
CDR3aa: CAWSVRGSGDTIYF

abundance: -
v_gene: TRBV30
j_gene: TRBJ2-1
d_gene: -
CDR3nt: TGTGCCTGCGGGGTAGGGTCGAGCAATGAGCAGTTCTTC
CDR3aa: CACGVGSSNEQFF

abundance: -
v_gene: TRBV28
j_gene: TRBJ1-2
d_gene: TRBD1
CDR3nt: TGTGCCAGCAGTCCTAAAGGGACAGGGTACTATGGCTACACCTTC
CDR3aa: CASSPKGTGYYGYTF

abundance: -
v_gene: TRBV9
j_gene: TRBJ1-5
d_gene: -
CDR3nt: TGTGCCAGCAGCGGAGGATATAGCAATCAGCCCCAGCATTTT
CDR3aa: CASSGGYSNQPQHF

abundance: -
v_gene: TRBV30
j_gene: TRBJ2-2
d_gene: -
CDR3nt: TGTGCCTGGAGCTGGGGTAGACCCACCGGGGAGCTGTTTTTT
CDR3aa: CAWSWGRPTGELFF

abundance: -
v_gene: TRBV28
j_gene: TRBJ1-2
d_gene: TRBD1
CDR3nt: TGTGCCAGCAGATCCGGGACAGGGCTTGGCTACACCTTC
CDR3aa: CASRSGTGLGYTF